The T cell receptor (beta chain) under discussion was sequenced for a study of CD8 T cells in ankylosing spondylitis. The table lists this clonotype with many counts. What it recognizes is unknown. The authors made TCR beta libraries by quantitative 5'-RACE with molecular barcodes. TCRdb reprocessed the 5' RACE reads with MiXCR, giving one entry per CDR3 protein. The table shows about 100,000 distinct CDR3 sequences, with roughly 8.3% occurring only once. The study's findings and limits: Past studies reported some motif variants in reactive arthritis synovial fluid and blood.

Sequenced input: blood, either unsorted or a sorted T cell fraction (not recorded which). This TCR derives from a male donor with ankylosing spondylitis or in good health (not recorded which).

The CDR3 DNA is TGTGCCAGCAGTTTAGGTACCGCCAATCAGCCCCAGCATTTT. Protein: CASSLGTANQPQHF. The V call is TRBV12-3 or TRBV12-4, the J call TRBJ1-5; no firm D call. V lost 1 base, J lost 3 bases, and 7 bases lay in between. The CDR3 is made up of 14 amino acids.